This T cell receptor beta chain is drawn from a study of T cell responses to AZD1222 COVID-19 vaccine. Whole-study results and caveats: Recipients of AZD1222 seropositive at baseline numbered only 6 or 7. Clonal diversity may have been underestimated, and the donors were mostly white British, with more females than males. When two AZD1222 doses had been given, Spike-specific TCR breadth and depth rose.

Here immunoSEQ multiplex PCR was the method, and the copy in TCRdb shows in-frame clones only, minus some. The sample has more than 90,000 clones; more than 70% are singletons. Germline assignment: CDR1 MDHEN and CDR2 SYDVKM. CDR3 length: 14 residues. V lost 6 bases and J 8 bases, leaving 14 bases between the germline ends. Samples with a second dose at about 4 or about 12 weeks were pooled together. Comment on this clone: Its antigen is unidentified.

The V call is TRBV28, the J call TRBJ1-6; tentatively, D is TRBD1 (5 bases). The sequence derives from an adult who received the AZD1222 COVID-19 vaccine. The specimen comprised peripheral blood, sampled 28 days after the second AZD1222 dose. CDR3 nucleotides: TGTGCCAGCAGCCTGGTTCAGGGCGATTCACCCCTCCACTTT. Its protein is CASSLVQGDSPLHF.